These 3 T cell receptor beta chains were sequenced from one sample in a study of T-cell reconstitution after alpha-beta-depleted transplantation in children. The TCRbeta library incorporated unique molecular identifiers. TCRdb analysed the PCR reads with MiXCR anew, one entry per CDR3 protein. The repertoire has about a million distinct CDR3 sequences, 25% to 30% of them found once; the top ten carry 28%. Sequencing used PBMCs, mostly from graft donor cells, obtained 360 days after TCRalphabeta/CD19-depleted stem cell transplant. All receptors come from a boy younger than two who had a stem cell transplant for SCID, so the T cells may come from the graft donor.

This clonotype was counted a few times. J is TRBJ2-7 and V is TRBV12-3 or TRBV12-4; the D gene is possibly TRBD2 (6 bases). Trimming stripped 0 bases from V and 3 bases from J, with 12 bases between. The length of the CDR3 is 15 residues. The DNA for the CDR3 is TGTGCCAGCAGTTTAGCGACGGGACTTTACTACGAGCAGTACTTC. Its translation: CASSLATGLYYEQYF.

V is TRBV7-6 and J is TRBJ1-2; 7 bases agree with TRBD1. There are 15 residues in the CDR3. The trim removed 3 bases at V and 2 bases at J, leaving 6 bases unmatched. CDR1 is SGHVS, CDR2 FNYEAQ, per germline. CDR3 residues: CASSLSTGRNYGYTF. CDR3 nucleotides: TGTGCCAGCAGCTTGTCGACAGGGAGGAACTATGGCTACACCTTC.

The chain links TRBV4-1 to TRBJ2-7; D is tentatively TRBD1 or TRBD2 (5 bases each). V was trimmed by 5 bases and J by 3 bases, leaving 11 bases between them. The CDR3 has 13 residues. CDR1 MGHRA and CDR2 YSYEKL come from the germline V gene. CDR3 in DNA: TGCGCCAGCAGCACACTTGGGGGCTACGAGCAGTACTTC. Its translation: CASSTLGGYEQYF.